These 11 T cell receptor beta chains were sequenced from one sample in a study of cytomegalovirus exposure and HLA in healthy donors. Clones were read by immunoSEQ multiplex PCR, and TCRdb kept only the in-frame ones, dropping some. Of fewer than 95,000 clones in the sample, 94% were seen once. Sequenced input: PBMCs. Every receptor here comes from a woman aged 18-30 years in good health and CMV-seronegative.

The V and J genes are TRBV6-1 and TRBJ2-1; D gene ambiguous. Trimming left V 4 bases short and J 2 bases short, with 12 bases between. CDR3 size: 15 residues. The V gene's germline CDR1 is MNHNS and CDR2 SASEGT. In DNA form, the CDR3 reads TGTGCCAGCAGTGTAAACCGCCGCGCCTACAATGAGCAGTTCTTC. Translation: CASSVNRRAYNEQFF.

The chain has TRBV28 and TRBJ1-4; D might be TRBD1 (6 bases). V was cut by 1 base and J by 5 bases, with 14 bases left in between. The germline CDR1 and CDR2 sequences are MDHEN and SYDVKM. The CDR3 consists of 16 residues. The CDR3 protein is CASSLSRGATNEKLFF. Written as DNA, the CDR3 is TGTGCCAGCAGTTTATCCCGGGGGGCCACCAATGAAAAACTGTTTTTT.

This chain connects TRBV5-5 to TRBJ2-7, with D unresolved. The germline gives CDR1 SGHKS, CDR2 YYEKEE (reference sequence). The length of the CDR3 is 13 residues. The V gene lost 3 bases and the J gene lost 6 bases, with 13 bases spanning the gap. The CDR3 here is CASSSTPFLEQYF. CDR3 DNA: TGTGCCAGCAGCTCGACTCCCTTTCTCGAGCAGTACTTC.

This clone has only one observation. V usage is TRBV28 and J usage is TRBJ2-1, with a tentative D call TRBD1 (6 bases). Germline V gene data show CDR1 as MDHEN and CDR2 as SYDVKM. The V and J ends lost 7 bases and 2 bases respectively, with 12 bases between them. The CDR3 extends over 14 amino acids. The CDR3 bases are TGTGCCAGCATACAGGGCATTACCTACAATGAGCAGTTCTTC. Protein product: CASIQGITYNEQFF.

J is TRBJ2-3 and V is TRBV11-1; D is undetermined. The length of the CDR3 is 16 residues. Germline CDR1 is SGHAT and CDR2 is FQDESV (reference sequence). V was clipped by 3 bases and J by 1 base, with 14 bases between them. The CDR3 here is CASSLRIDSGTDTQYF. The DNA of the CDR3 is TGTGCCAGCAGCTTGAGGATTGACTCGGGCACAGATACGCAGTATTTT.

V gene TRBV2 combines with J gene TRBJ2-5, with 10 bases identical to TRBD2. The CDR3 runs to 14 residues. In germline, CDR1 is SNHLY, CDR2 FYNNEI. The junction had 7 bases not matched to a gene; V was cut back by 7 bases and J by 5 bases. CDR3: CASILGTSVETQYF. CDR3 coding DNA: TGTGCCAGCATCCTCGGGACTAGCGTCGAGACCCAGTACTTC.

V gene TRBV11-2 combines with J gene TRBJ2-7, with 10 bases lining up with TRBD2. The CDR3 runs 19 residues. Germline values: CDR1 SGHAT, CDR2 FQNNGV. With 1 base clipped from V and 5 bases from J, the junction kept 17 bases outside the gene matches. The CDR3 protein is CASSLVRGNLAGVRNEQYF. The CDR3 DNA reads TGTGCCAGCAGCTTAGTTAGGGGGAACCTAGCGGGGGTAAGAAACGAGCAGTACTTC.

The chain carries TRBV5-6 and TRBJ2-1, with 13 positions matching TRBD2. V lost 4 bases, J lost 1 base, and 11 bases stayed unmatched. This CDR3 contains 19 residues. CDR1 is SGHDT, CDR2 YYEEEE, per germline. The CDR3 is CASSKTSGGPGYSYNEQFF. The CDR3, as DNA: TGTGCCAGCAGCAAGACTAGCGGGGGGCCGGGATATTCCTACAATGAGCAGTTCTTC. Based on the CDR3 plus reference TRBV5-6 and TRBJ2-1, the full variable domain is DAGVTQSPTHLIKTRGQQVTLRCSPKSGHDTVSWYQQALGQGPQFIFQYYEEEERQRGNFPDRFSGHQFPNYSSELNVNALLLGDSALYLCASSKTSGGPGYSYNEQFFGPGTRLTVL.

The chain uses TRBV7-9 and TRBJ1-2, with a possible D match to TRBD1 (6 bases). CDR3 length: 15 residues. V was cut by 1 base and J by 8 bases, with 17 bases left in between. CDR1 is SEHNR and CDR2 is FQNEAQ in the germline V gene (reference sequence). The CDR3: CASSLVSVQGKGYTF. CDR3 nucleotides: TGTGCCAGCAGCTTAGTATCGGTACAGGGAAAGGGCTACACCTTC.

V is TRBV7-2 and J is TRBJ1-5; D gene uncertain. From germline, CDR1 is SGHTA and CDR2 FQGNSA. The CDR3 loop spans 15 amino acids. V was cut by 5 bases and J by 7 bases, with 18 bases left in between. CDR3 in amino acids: CASSLGSSPRQPQHF. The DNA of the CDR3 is TGTGCCAGCAGCCTCGGGAGCTCTCCGCGGCAGCCCCAGCATTTT. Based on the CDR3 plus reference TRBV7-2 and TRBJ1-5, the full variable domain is GAGVSQSPSNKVTEKGKDVELRCDPISGHTALYWYRQSLGQGLEFLIYFQGNSAPDKSGLPSDRFSAERTGGSVSTLTIQRTQQEDSAVYLCASSLGSSPRQPQHFGDGTRLSIL.

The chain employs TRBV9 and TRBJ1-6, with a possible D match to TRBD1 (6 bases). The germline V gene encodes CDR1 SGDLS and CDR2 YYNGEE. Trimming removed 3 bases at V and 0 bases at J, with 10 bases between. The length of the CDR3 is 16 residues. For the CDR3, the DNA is TGTGCCAGCAGCGAGAGGGGGAGCTCCTATAATTCACCCCTCCACTTT. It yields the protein CASSERGSSYNSPLHF.